This TCR beta chain was recorded in a study of control samples from healthy donors and cancer patients. The repertoire was sequenced with immunoSEQ multiplex PCR; TCRdb's copy has only in-frame clones and lacks some. The sample yields 150,000 to 200,000 clones, more than 90% seen once. V dropped 9 bases and J dropped 6 bases, with 19 bases sitting between them. This CDR3 has 14 residues. Germline CDR1 is SGHTS and CDR2 is YDEGEE. The rearrangement links TRBV5-8 to TRBJ2-1; maybe TRBD2 (6 bases). The TCR was taken from a man aged 30 to 45 in good health. Material: blood. This CDR3 reads CATGWRGKGNEQFF. The CDR3 nucleotides are TGTGCCACAGGGTGGAGGGGAAAGGGCAATGAGCAGTTCTTC.